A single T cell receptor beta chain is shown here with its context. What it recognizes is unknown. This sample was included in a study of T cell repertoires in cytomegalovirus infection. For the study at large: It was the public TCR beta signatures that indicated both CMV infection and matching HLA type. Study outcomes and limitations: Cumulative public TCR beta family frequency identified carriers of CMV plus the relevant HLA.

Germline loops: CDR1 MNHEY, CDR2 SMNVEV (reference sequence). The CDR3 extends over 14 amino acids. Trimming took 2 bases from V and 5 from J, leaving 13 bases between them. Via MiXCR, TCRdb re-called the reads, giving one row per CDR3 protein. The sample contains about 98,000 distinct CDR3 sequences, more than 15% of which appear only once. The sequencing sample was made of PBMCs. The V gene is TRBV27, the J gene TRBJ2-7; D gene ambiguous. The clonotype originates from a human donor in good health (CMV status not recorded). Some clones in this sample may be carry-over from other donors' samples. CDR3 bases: TGTGCCAGCAGTTTAGGGCGGCCCCCCAACGAGCAGTACTTC. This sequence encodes CASSLGRPPNEQYF.